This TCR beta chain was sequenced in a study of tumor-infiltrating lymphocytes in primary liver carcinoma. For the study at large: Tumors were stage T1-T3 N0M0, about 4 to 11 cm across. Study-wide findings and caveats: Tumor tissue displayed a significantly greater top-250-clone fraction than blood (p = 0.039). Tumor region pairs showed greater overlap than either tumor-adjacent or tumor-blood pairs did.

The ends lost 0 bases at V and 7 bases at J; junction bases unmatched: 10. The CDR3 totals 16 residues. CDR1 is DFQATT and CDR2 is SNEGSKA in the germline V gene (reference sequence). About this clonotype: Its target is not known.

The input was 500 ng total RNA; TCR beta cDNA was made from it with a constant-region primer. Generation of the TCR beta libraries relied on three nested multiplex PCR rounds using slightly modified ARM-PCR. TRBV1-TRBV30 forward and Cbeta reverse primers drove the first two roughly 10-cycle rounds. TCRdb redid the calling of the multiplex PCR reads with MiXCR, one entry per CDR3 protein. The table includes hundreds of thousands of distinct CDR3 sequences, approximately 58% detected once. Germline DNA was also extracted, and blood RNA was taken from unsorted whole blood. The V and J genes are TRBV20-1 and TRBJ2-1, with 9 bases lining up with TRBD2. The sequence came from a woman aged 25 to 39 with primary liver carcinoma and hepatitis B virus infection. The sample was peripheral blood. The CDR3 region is CSARDRGGRARNEQFF. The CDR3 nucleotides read TGCAGTGCTAGAGATCGTGGCGGGAGGGCCAGGAATGAGCAGTTCTTC.